This passage covers 24 T cell receptor delta chains from one sample sequenced in a study of Vδ1+ human thymocytes (dated by TCRdb to the late 2010s). The paper as a whole reports these results and caveats: Thymic TRG and TRD repertoires appeared highly polyclonal with Gaussian CDR3 length distributions, unlike oligoclonal peripheral blood repertoires.

These receptors lack a known antigen. Sequencing relied on an Illumina MiSeq. RNA was isolated using the RNeasy mini kit, and reverse transcription was performed with Superscript III. CDR3 amplicons were produced by multiplex PCR using pooled V-gene forward primers and a constant-region reverse primer with Illumina adaptor overhangs. TCRdb reran clone calling on the public reads with CATT; rows sharing one DNA sequence were then combined. The table for this sample lists under 85,000 delta-chain clones; approximately 30% of them were counted only once. The top ten clones comprise 0.2% to 0.3% of the sample. Sequencing was carried out using Vdelta1+ gamma-delta thymocytes from the thymus. The sample's cell subset or site label, decoded: FACS-sorted CD3+ TCRalphabeta- TCRVdelta1+ TCRVdelta2- thymocytes. The receptors derive from a boy younger than two who had congenital heart surgery.

This clone was recorded a few times. V gene TRDV1 combines with J gene TRDJ1; 8 bases agree with TRDD3. Germline assignment: CDR1 TSWWSYY and CDR2 QGS. Germline trimming cut 2 bases from V and 0 bases from J; bases unmatched to any gene: 32. The CDR3 extends over 25 amino acids. CDR3 nucleotides: TGTGCTCTTGGGGAAGGGATCCCCATCGGAGGGTCTGTACTAGGGGATACCGCGTACACCGATAAACTCATCTTT. Translating gives CALGEGIPIGGSVLGDTAYTDKLIF.

The chain combines TRDV1 with TRDJ1; D possibly corresponds to TRDD2 (7 bases). The germline V and J ends were trimmed by 5 bases and 2 bases, with 27 bases remaining between them. This CDR3 is 19 amino acids long. The V gene's germline CDR1 is TSWWSYY and CDR2 QGS. The CDR3 sequence: CALGPHCSYLGDFTDKLIF. The CDR3 nucleotides read TGTGCTCTTGGGCCTCACTGTTCCTACTTAGGGGATTTTACCGATAAACTCATCTTT.

The chain recombines TRDV1 with TRDJ1; D possibly corresponds to TRDD3 (5 bases). With 2 bases removed from V and 2 bases from J, the gap between germline ends came to 15 bases. Germline V gene lookup returns CDR1 TSWWSYY and CDR2 QGS. The CDR3 is made up of 16 amino acids. CDR3 bases: TGTGCTCTTGGGGAAATACGGGGCCACACGACCGATAAACTCATCTTT. The encoded protein is CALGEIRGHTTDKLIF.

This chain links TRDV1 with TRDJ1; D is unresolved. Germline-derived CDR1 and CDR2 are TSWWSYY and QGS. Trimming shortened V by 5 bases and J by 9 bases, and 25 bases separated the two germline ends. This CDR3 is built from 16 residues. CDR3 nucleotide sequence: TGTGCTCTTGGGTCTCACTCCCAAGACCGCCCAAGGGAACTCATCTTT. Its translation: CALGSHSQDRPRELIF.

A remark on this clone: Germline is not matched at one junction end, which may reflect a read error. The chain has TRDV1 and TRDJ1; 9 nucleotides line up with TRDD2. The germline V gene has CDR1 TSWWSYY and CDR2 QGS. The CDR3 runs to 22 residues. The CDR3 region has the DNA TGTGCTCTTGGGCAACTTGGGACCTTCCTACATCCCGGGGGATCGTACACCGATAAACTCATCTTT. Protein product: CALGQLGTFLHPGGSYTDKLIF.

This clone has more than one count but fewer than ten. The chain carries TRDV1 and TRDJ1; tentative D call: TRDD3 (5 bases). Between the trimmed V and J ends, which lost 3 bases and 0 bases, there was a span of 41 bases. The length of the CDR3 is 25 residues. Germline V gives CDR1 TSWWSYY, CDR2 QGS. The CDR3 here is CALGDYGDGVLCLGSCVEYTDKLIF. The CDR3 DNA is TGTGCTCTTGGGGATTACGGTGATGGGGTCCTTTGTCTGGGATCTTGCGTGGAGTACACCGATAAACTCATCTTT.

The chain employs TRDV1 and TRDJ1; 11 bases line up with TRDD3. With 1 base clipped from V and 0 bases from J, the junction kept 1 base outside the gene matches. The CDR3 runs to 16 residues. CDR1 and CDR2 (germline): TSWWSYY, QGS. DNA of the CDR3: TGTGCTCTTGGGGAACACTGGGGGATAGACACCGATAAACTCATCTTT. As protein: CALGEHWGIDTDKLIF.

The chain combines TRDV1 with TRDJ1; D perhaps matches TRDD3 (5 bases). Looked up from germline, CDR1 is TSWWSYY and CDR2 is QGS. Trimming stripped 4 bases from V and 1 base from J, with 13 bases between. The CDR3 length is 15 residues. The CDR3 DNA sequence: TGTGCTCTTGGGGGAAAGAAACTGGCCACCGATAAACTCATCTTT. Translation: CALGGKKLATDKLIF.

The chain combines TRDV1 with TRDJ1; no clear D gene. The CDR3 loop spans 19 amino acids. Germline loops: CDR1 TSWWSYY, CDR2 QGS. Trimming cost V 1 base and J 1 base, with 22 bases left between them. The CDR3 loop reads CALGEHLLLGRHLTDKLIF. The CDR3 region has the DNA TGTGCTCTTGGGGAACATCTATTGCTCGGTCGGCATCTCACCGATAAACTCATCTTT.

As to this clone: This specimen includes other DNA sequences encoding the same CDR3. The gene calls are TRDV1 and TRDJ1; 12 bases align to TRDD3. Germline assignment: CDR1 TSWWSYY and CDR2 QGS. This CDR3 is 19 amino acids long. The V segment lost 7 bases and the J segment 0 bases; nucleotides outside the gene matches: 15. DNA for the CDR3: TGTGCTCTTGCTAACTCTACTGGGGGATACCATTTATACACCGATAAACTCATCTTT. Encoded protein: CALANSTGGYHLYTDKLIF.

The rearrangement joins TRDV1 to TRDJ1; D is tentatively TRDD1 or TRDD2 (5 bases each). Germline lookup yields CDR1 TSWWSYY and CDR2 QGS. The CDR3 runs 21 residues. Deletions cut 2 bases from V and 0 bases from J, with 28 bases between. CDR3 nucleotides: TGTGCTCTTGGGGAATCGGATCCTGCGTGGCTCCTAGAAATTTACACCGATAAACTCATCTTT. Residues: CALGESDPAWLLEIYTDKLIF.

This clone has more than one count but fewer than ten. The V call is TRDV2, the J call TRDJ1; TRDD3 matches 12 bases. Trimming removed 3 bases from V and 3 bases from J; junction bases left unmatched: 7. CDR1 is GEAIGNYY, CDR2 EKD, per germline. The CDR3 has 16 residues. The CDR3 region has the DNA TGTGCCTGTGACCTCGTACTGGGGGATACTTCCGATAAACTCATCTTT. This encodes CACDLVLGDTSDKLIF.

The rearrangement joins TRDV1 to TRDJ1; the D is unclear. V lost 4 bases and J 2 bases, leaving 20 bases between the germline ends. The CDR3 consists of 17 residues. Germline CDR1 TSWWSYY, CDR2 QGS. CDR3 sequence reads: CALGGRRCGPGTDKLIF. The CDR3 DNA reads as TGTGCTCTTGGGGGCCGACGATGCGGACCCGGGACCGATAAACTCATCTTT.

This clone was counted between two and nine times. The genes are TRDV1 and TRDJ1; D remains unclear. The CDR3 totals 19 residues. Trimming left V 1 base short and J 0 bases short, with 21 bases between. Germline V gene sequence: CDR1 TSWWSYY, CDR2 QGS. The CDR3: CALGEPLPFRHLNTDKLIF. CDR3 nucleotide sequence: TGTGCTCTTGGGGAACCTCTACCGTTCCGGCACCTGAACACCGATAAACTCATCTTT.

This clone has more than one count but fewer than ten. The chain couples TRDV1 to TRDJ1; D is uncertain. This CDR3 is 14 amino acids long. The germline gives CDR1 TSWWSYY, CDR2 QGS. V lost 4 bases, J lost 0 bases, and 9 bases lay in between. The CDR3 DNA follows: TGTGCTCTTGGGGCCCTCCTTTACACCGATAAACTCATCTTT. Translation gives CALGALLYTDKLIF.

The rearrangement links TRDV1 to TRDJ1, with TRDD3 matching 9 bases. J lost 3 bases, V lost 0 bases, and 20 bases had no gene match. This CDR3 has 21 residues. The V gene's germline CDR1 is TSWWSYY and CDR2 QGS. The CDR3 is CALGELLPQFRGGYRADKLIF. As DNA, the CDR3 is TGTGCTCTTGGGGAACTCCTGCCGCAATTCCGAGGGGGATACAGGGCCGATAAACTCATCTTT.

The genes are TRDV1 and TRDJ1, with TRDD3 identical over 7 bases. CDR3 size: 21 residues. V was clipped by 1 base and J by 2 bases; unmatched bases: 22. The germline V gene has CDR1 TSWWSYY and CDR2 QGS. DNA for the CDR3: TGTGCTCTTGGGGAACCCCTCCTATTAAGCACTGGGGCCTTAGCTACCGATAAACTCATCTTT. This sequence encodes CALGEPLLLSTGALATDKLIF.

This chain connects TRDV1 to TRDJ1, with TRDD3 matching 8 bases. Germline V lookup: CDR1 TSWWSYY, CDR2 QGS. The CDR3 spans 19 residues. V lost 2 bases and J lost 5; bases outside the gene matches: 19. This CDR3 reads CALGETFPWVGDSSDKLIF. CDR3 nucleotides: TGTGCTCTTGGGGAAACCTTCCCTTGGGTGGGGGATTCGTCGGATAAACTCATCTTT.

The chain employs TRDV1 and TRDJ1; 8 bases align to TRDD3. The CDR3 length is 19 residues. Trimming cost V 6 bases and J 2 bases; bases outside gene matches: 20. CDR1 and CDR2 (germline): TSWWSYY, QGS. DNA of the CDR3: TGTGCTCTTGGTTTCGGGGGAGATACTGGGGGGGATTTAACCGATAAACTCATCTTT. Its translation is CALGFGGDTGGDLTDKLIF.

The rearrangement joins TRDV3 to TRDJ1; D remains ambiguous. Germline-derived CDR1 and CDR2 are TVYSNPD and GDNSRS (reference sequence). Trimming pared 3 bases from V and 6 bases from J, leaving 17 bases between. The CDR3 is 13 amino acids. The CDR3 DNA reads as TGTGCCTTAACTCCGGGGTACGCGTATAAACTCATCTTT. It encodes CALTPGYAYKLIF. Full variable domain (remainder filled in from reference TRDV3 and TRDJ1): CDKVTQSSPDQTVASGSEVVLLCTYDTVYSNPDLFWYRIRPDYSFQFVFYGDNSRSEGADFTQGRFSVKHILTQKAFHLVISPVRTEDSATYYCALTPGYAYKLIFGKGTRVTVEP.

V is TRDV1 and J is TRDJ1; 9 bases agree with TRDD3. After removal of 4 bases from V and 0 bases from J, the junction contained 18 bases not matched to a gene. The CDR3 has 20 residues. The germline V gene encodes CDR1 TSWWSYY and CDR2 QGS. CDR3 loop: CALGVHIRLLGESYTDKLIF. The CDR3 nucleotides read TGTGCTCTTGGGGTACATATTAGATTACTGGGGGAATCGTACACCGATAAACTCATCTTT.

Concerning this clone itself: Other DNA sequences in this specimen translate into the identical CDR3. The V and J genes are TRDV1 and TRDJ1, with D perhaps TRDD3 (6 bases). The V gene's germline CDR1 is TSWWSYY and CDR2 QGS. With 0 bases removed from V and 3 bases from J, the gap between germline ends came to 26 bases. The CDR3 spans 20 residues. The CDR3 protein is CALGELAPYKGDPDADKLIF. The CDR3 DNA sequence: TGTGCTCTTGGGGAACTCGCCCCCTACAAAGGGGATCCGGACGCCGATAAACTCATCTTT.

In this sample, this clone turned up once. The rearrangement uses TRDV1 and TRDJ1, with D possibly matching TRDD3 (5 bases). The CDR3 consists of 14 residues. CDR1 is TSWWSYY, CDR2 QGS, per germline. Trimming shortened V by 7 bases and J by 1 base, and 13 bases separated the two germline ends. This CDR3 reads CALEGGPTTDKLIF. The CDR3 DNA follows: TGTGCTCTTGAAGGGGGGCCGACCACCGATAAACTCATCTTT.

The V gene is TRDV1, the J gene TRDJ1; 9 bases are shared with TRDD3. V gave up 0 bases and J gave up 0 bases; unmatched junction bases: 20. The germline V gene encodes CDR1 TSWWSYY and CDR2 QGS. The CDR3 is made up of 22 amino acids. The CDR3 nucleotides read TGTGCTCTTGGGGAACTCAGCCTTCCCTCGTACTGGGGGAGACCGTACACCGATAAACTCATCTTT. The encoded protein is CALGELSLPSYWGRPYTDKLIF.